The source of this TCR beta chain is a study of blood T cell repertoires in COVID-19. Looking at the study overall: Material from acute and convalescent COVID-19 was sourced from the United States, Italy and Spain. PBMCs, B-cell-depleted T cells, or T cells were the source of the cDNA or gDNA that made up the material.

This CDR3 comprises 14 residues. Per germline, CDR1 MNHEY and CDR2 SVGAGI. V dropped 5 bases and J dropped 1; count of bases not matched to a gene: 4. Study processing details: The authors estimated nucleated cell counts from reference gene primer amplification. The protocol was immunoSEQ multiplex PCR, while the TCRdb copy is restricted to in-frame clones and leaves out a portion. The V and J calls and clone size come from that table; D and trimming were worked out from the DNA. Counted here are approximately 220,000 clones, 80% to 90% occurring once; the ten biggest clones make up 3.5% to 5%. The chain couples TRBV6-5 to TRBJ1-1; 7 positions agree with TRBD1. The clonotype was recovered from a middle-aged man with acute or convalescent COVID-19. Sequenced material: peripheral blood. In DNA, the CDR3 is TGTGCCAGCAGTACTTGGACAGGGAACACTGAAGCTTTCTTT. It specifies CASSTWTGNTEAFF.